Below are 22 T cell receptor beta chains sequenced from a single sample in a study of cytomegalovirus exposure and HLA in healthy donors. PCR amplification relied on 60 Vbeta primers (plus 13 Jbeta primers). Here immunoSEQ multiplex PCR was the method, and the copy in TCRdb shows in-frame clones only, minus some. The sample carries some 170,000 clones, around three quarters recorded once. Sequenced: PBMCs. These receptors were taken from a man younger than 45 in good health and CMV-seropositive.

This clone has a handful of counts. The V gene is TRBV25-1, the J gene TRBJ2-7; 7 bases agree with TRBD2. This CDR3 spans 13 amino acids. Germline V gives CDR1 MGHDK, CDR2 SYGVNS. V trimming: 8 bases; J trimming: 0 bases; junction bases outside the gene matches: 4. As DNA, the CDR3 is TGTGCCAGCGGGAGACTAGCCTCCTACGAGCAGTACTTC. It translates to CASGRLASYEQYF.

The V call is TRBV27, the J call TRBJ2-7; 8 nucleotides line up with TRBD2. CDR3 length: 17 amino acids. V dropped 4 bases and J dropped 2; count of bases not matched to a gene: 13. Germline V gene data show CDR1 as MNHEY and CDR2 as SMNVEV (reference sequence). CDR3 loop: CASSSPSGAGGTYEQYF. The CDR3, as DNA: TGTGCCAGCAGTTCCCCCTCCGGGGCGGGGGGTACCTACGAGCAGTACTTC.

The chain links TRBV5-6 to TRBJ2-7; the D is unclear. This CDR3 has 13 residues. V lost 5 bases and J lost 0, with 9 bases in between. Per the germline V gene, CDR1 is SGHDT and CDR2 is YYEEEE. Here the CDR3 reads CASRHQSSYEQYF. The DNA of the CDR3 is TGTGCCAGCAGACACCAAAGCTCCTACGAGCAGTACTTC.

This clone was seen only once. J is TRBJ2-6 and V is TRBV12-2; TRBD1 is the table's D call and was not checked against the DNA. TRBV12-2 is labeled a pseudogene. This CDR3 region has 18 residues. The CDR3 sequence is CASRSRGGTISGANVLTF. CDR3 nucleotide sequence: TGTGCAAGTCGCTCCCGAGGGGGTACAATCTCTGGGGCCAACGTCCTGACTTTC.

J is TRBJ2-7 and V is TRBV19; 12 bases are shared with TRBD1. With V trimmed by 3 bases and J by 6 bases, 6 bases remained unmatched. CDR1 is LNHDA, CDR2 SQIVND, per germline (reference sequence). This CDR3 comprises 15 residues. CDR3 sequence (DNA): TGTGCCAGTAGTATGGTGGGACAGGGGGCGACCGAGCAGTACTTC. It encodes CASSMVGQGATEQYF.

This clone was observed a single time. The chain couples TRBV2 to TRBJ1-2, with TRBD1 matching 7 bases. The CDR3 contains 17 residues. Germline assignment: CDR1 SNHLY and CDR2 FYNNEI. V shed 0 bases, J shed 0 bases, and the junction held 7 bases outside the gene matches. CDR3 loop: CASSEARRTGSNYGYTF. The CDR3 DNA follows: TGTGCCAGCAGTGAAGCGCGGAGGACAGGATCTAACTATGGCTACACCTTC.

The rearrangement uses TRBV19 and TRBJ1-2; D unresolved. V dropped 7 bases and J dropped 6 bases, with 12 bases sitting between them. The length of the CDR3 is 12 residues. From germline, CDR1 is LNHDA and CDR2 SQIVND (reference sequence). CDR3 residues: CASTLGGDGYTF. The CDR3 DNA sequence: TGTGCCAGTACCCTAGGCGGGGATGGCTACACCTTC.

On this clone itself: Other DNA sequences in the sample encode the same CDR3. This chain connects TRBV5-1 to TRBJ2-5; weak D call: TRBD1 (5 bases). Trimming took off 0 bases at V and 5 bases at J, with 11 bases between the two ends. Germline CDR1 reads SGHRS; CDR2 reads YFSETQ. CDR3 length: 14 amino acids. DNA for the CDR3: TGCGCCAGCAGCTTGGGTCAGGGAAGGGAGACCCAGTACTTC. Protein sequence: CASSLGQGRETQYF. Using reference TRBV5-1 and TRBJ2-5 for the parts outside the CDR3, the full variable domain is KAGVTQTPRYLIKTRGQQVTLSCSPISGHRSVSWYQQTPGQGLQFLFEYFSETQRNKGNFPGRFSGRQFSNSRSEMNVSTLELGDSALYLCASSLGQGRETQYFGPGTRLLVL.

The chain recombines TRBV29-1 with TRBJ2-7, with unresolved D. V lost 5 bases to trimming and J lost 2 bases, with 13 bases between them. CDR1 is SQVTM and CDR2 is ANQGSEA in the germline V gene. CDR3 size: 13 residues. The CDR3 here is CSVQQPATYEQYF. The CDR3 DNA sequence: TGCAGCGTTCAACAGCCCGCTACCTACGAGCAGTACTTC.

A few counts support this clone. The chain carries TRBV6-5 and TRBJ2-1; 8 bases match TRBD2. The CDR3 contains 15 residues. Trimming at V came to 2 bases and at J to 1 base, leaving 1 base not matched to a gene. The V gene's germline CDR1 is MNHEY and CDR2 SVGAGI. CDR3 amino acids: CASSYSGGSYNEQFF. As DNA, the CDR3 is TGTGCCAGCAGTTACAGCGGGGGTTCCTACAATGAGCAGTTCTTC.

The V and J genes are TRBV9 and TRBJ1-2, with TRBD1 as a possible D gene (5 bases). Per germline, CDR1 SGDLS and CDR2 YYNGEE. V lost 4 bases, J lost 4 bases, and 14 bases lay in between. The CDR3 is 14 residues long. Written as DNA, the CDR3 is TGTGCCAGCAGCTCCGGCGGGGGACCCTATGGCTACACCTTC. It yields the protein CASSSGGGPYGYTF.

CDR3 loop: CASSLRQVYNSPLHF. The DNA of the CDR3 is TGTGCCAGCAGCTTGAGGCAGGTCTATAATTCACCCCTCCACTTT. This sequence joins TRBV5-6 and TRBJ1-6; D gene unclear. Germline V CDR1 and CDR2: SGHDT, YYEEEE. This CDR3 is 15 amino acids long. Trimming pared 1 base from V and 3 bases from J, leaving 8 bases between.

In this sample, this clone turned up once. V is TRBV7-6 and J is TRBJ2-2, with a weak D call TRBD1 (7 bases). Per germline, CDR1 SGHVS and CDR2 FNYEAQ. This CDR3 is 15 amino acids long. V was cut by 0 bases and J by 5 bases, with 10 bases left in between. The CDR3 is CASSLAPGGTGELFF. The CDR3 bases are TGTGCCAGCAGCTTAGCGCCAGGGGGGACCGGGGAGCTGTTTTTT.

The chain is built from TRBV5-4 and TRBJ2-6; D may be TRBD1 (6 bases). The CDR3 has 16 residues. The V end was cut by 4 bases, the J end by 0 bases, with 11 bases between. CDR1 is SGHNT and CDR2 is YYREEE in the germline V gene (reference sequence). The CDR3 region is CASSGGTNSGANVLTF. CDR3 DNA: TGTGCCAGCAGCGGTGGGACAAACTCTGGGGCCAACGTCCTGACTTTC.

This clone was found a few times. This chain joins TRBV27 and TRBJ2-7; the D gene is possibly TRBD2 (7 bases). Per the germline V gene, CDR1 is MNHEY and CDR2 is SMNVEV (reference sequence). V lost 10 bases and J lost 5, with 24 bases in between. CDR3 length equals 15 residues. The DNA of the CDR3 is TGTGCCACCATGGGAGGGACCGGAGGGGGGGACGAGCAGTACTTC. It specifies CATMGGTGGGDEQYF.

The J gene is TRBJ2-5, the V gene TRBV5-1; no firm D call. Trimming removed 4 bases at V and 5 bases at J, with 12 bases between. CDR3 length: 13 residues. Germline-derived CDR1 and CDR2 are SGHRS and YFSETQ. Written as DNA, the CDR3 is TGCGCCAGCAGCCTGCAGGATGGGGAGACCCAGTACTTC. Translating it yields CASSLQDGETQYF.

This sequence joins TRBV13 and TRBJ1-5; TRBD1 aligns across 10 bases. The CDR3 is made up of 16 amino acids. V shed 5 bases and J 5 bases; nucleotides not matched to a gene: 9. From germline, CDR1 is PRHDT and CDR2 FYEKMQ (reference sequence). CDR3 in DNA: TGTGCCAGCAGCAGAAGGGGACAGGGGCACGATCAGCCCCAGCATTTT. Its translation is CASSRRGQGHDQPQHF.

This chain uses TRBV25-1 with TRBJ1-5; tentative D call: TRBD1 (6 bases). CDR1 is MGHDK and CDR2 is SYGVNS in the germline V gene. V was trimmed by 6 bases and J by 1 base, leaving 16 bases between them. CDR3 length: 16 residues. The CDR3 DNA is TGTGCCAGCAGCGCGACAGGAGCAGCCAGCAATCAGCCCCAGCATTTT. It encodes CASSATGAASNQPQHF.

The V gene is TRBV27, the J gene TRBJ2-7; 7 bases align to TRBD2. The length of the CDR3 is 14 residues. Germline CDR1 reads MNHEY; CDR2 reads SMNVEV (reference sequence). J gave up 3 bases and V 2 bases, and 4 bases lay outside the gene matches. The CDR3 DNA sequence: TGTGCCAGCAGTTTACGGGGGGAACACTACGAGCAGTACTTC. Protein: CASSLRGEHYEQYF.

The gene calls are TRBV5-4 and TRBJ1-1, with TRBD1 matching 9 bases. Trimming at V came to 4 bases and at J to 1 base, leaving 5 bases not matched to a gene. The CDR3 is 15 residues long. The germline V gene has CDR1 SGHNT and CDR2 YYREEE (reference sequence). The CDR3 protein is CASSPGQGSNTEAFF. CDR3 bases: TGTGCCAGCAGCCCAGGACAGGGGTCGAACACTGAAGCTTTCTTT. Full variable domain (rest looked up from reference TRBV5-4 and TRBJ1-1): ETGVTQSPTHLIKTRGQQVTLRCSSQSGHNTVSWYQQALGQGPQFIFQYYREEENGRGNFPPRFSGLQFPNYSSELNVNALELDDSALYLCASSPGQGSNTEAFFGQGTRLTVV.

The CDR3 spells CASSLGDRVGKLFF. CDR3 DNA sequence: TGTGCCAGCAGCTTAGGGGACAGGGTTGGAAAACTGTTTTTT. This chain connects TRBV7-9 to TRBJ1-4, with 9 bases matching TRBD1. There are 14 residues in the CDR3. Losses at the gene ends were 1 base for V and 10 bases for J; bases not matched to a gene: 4. CDR1 and CDR2 (germline): SEHNR, FQNEAQ (reference sequence).

The genes are TRBV2 and TRBJ2-5; TRBD1 aligns across 7 bases. Germline CDR1 and CDR2: SNHLY and FYNNEI. This CDR3 contains 13 residues. Trimming removed 3 bases from V and 7 bases from J; junction bases left unmatched: 5. This CDR3 reads CASSDSEGATQYF. DNA of the CDR3: TGTGCCAGCAGTGACAGCGAGGGGGCGACCCAGTACTTC.